This section outlines one T cell receptor (beta chain) sequence together with its context. CDR1 MNHEY and CDR2 SMNVEV come from the germline V gene (reference sequence). V dropped 3 bases and J dropped 6 bases, with 11 bases sitting between them. The length of the CDR3 is 14 residues. Per the study methods: Using reference gene primer amplification, nucleated cell counts were estimated. Repertoires were generated with immunoSEQ multiplex PCR, while TCRdb's copy carries only in-frame clones and drops some. That table supplies the V and J calls and clone size; D and trimming were determined from the DNA. The sample lists 200,000 to 300,000 clones, about 82% occurring once. The data stem from a study of blood T cell repertoires in COVID-19. Study as a whole: Sites in the United States, Italy and Spain provided acute and convalescent COVID-19 samples. PBMCs, B-cell-depleted T cells, or T cells were the source of the cDNA or gDNA that made up the material.

The chain recombines TRBV27 with TRBJ2-2; D may be TRBD2 (5 bases). This sequence was found in a man older than 75 with acute or convalescent COVID-19. Sequences were obtained from peripheral blood. Here the CDR3 DNA reads TGTGCCAGCAGTTTGATCCCCGGGGCCGGGGAGCTGTTTTTT. Its translation: CASSLIPGAGELFF.